Listed here is a single T cell receptor (beta chain). Its specificity is not known. This sample is part of a study of cytomegalovirus exposure and HLA in healthy donors. General study points: Later analysis placed DRB1 highest and HLA-C lowest in TCR association rates, which differed by HLA locus. Earlier analysis yielded a pattern in which most TCR beta V segments were productive about 90% or about 30% of the time. Evidence from a later analysis indicated that most CMV-associated TCR beta chains looked HLA-restricted.

Trimming took 2 bases from V and 0 from J; bases not matched to a gene: 1. Germline loops: CDR1 SGHNT, CDR2 YYREEE (reference sequence). There are 14 residues in the CDR3. The PCR employed 60 Vbeta primers together with 13 Jbeta primers. Produced via immunoSEQ multiplex PCR; TCRdb's table is partial and in-frame only. This listing includes 100,000 to 150,000 clones. The genes are TRBV5-4 and TRBJ1-1; TRBD1 aligns across 7 bases. This TCR was recovered from a man between 18 and 29 years old in good health and CMV-seronegative. Sample: PBMCs. The CDR3 nucleotides read TGTGCCAGCAGCTTCGACAGGGTGAACACTGAAGCTTTCTTT. Amino acid sequence: CASSFDRVNTEAFF. The full variable domain, its missing parts supplied by reference TRBV5-4 and TRBJ1-1, is ETGVTQSPTHLIKTRGQQVTLRCSSQSGHNTVSWYQQALGQGPQFIFQYYREEENGRGNFPPRFSGLQFPNYSSELNVNALELDDSALYLCASSFDRVNTEAFFGQGTRLTVV.